This T cell receptor beta chain was captured by sequencing in a study of siplizumab effects on memory and regulatory T cells. Deletions cut 3 bases from V and 3 bases from J, with 12 bases between. Germline CDR1 is MGHRA and CDR2 is YSYEKL. CDR3 length: 16 amino acids. As concerns this clone: Its specificity is not known.

TCR templates, around 98,000 per sample, were assayed. Data came from immunoSEQ multiplex PCR; TCRdb stores just in-frame clones and leaves some out. The table has 90,000 to 140,000 clones, approximately 94% seen once. Study-wide results and limits: Siplizumab cultures yielded proliferating Tregs whose suppressive function was not confirmed. Naive T cell populations appeared to exhibit greater diversity than memory cells and appeared to be major alloresponse contributors.

Sequencing was done on a sample of CD4+ T cells sorted from blood. This TCR came from a human donor in good health. The chain couples TRBV4-1 to TRBJ2-6, with D hard to call. The CDR3 bases are TGCGCCAGCAGCCAGATTTCAGGTTATGGGGCCAACGTCCTGACTTTC. It codes for CASSQISGYGANVLTF.